This T cell receptor beta chain was identified in a study of OX40 agonist ivuxolimab in advanced cancers. Overall study context: Patients received intravenous ivuxolimab every 2 weeks at 0.01 to 10 mg/kg. Patients achieving partial responses numbered three: one hepatocellular carcinoma case and two cutaneous melanoma cases.

The study's findings and limits: Among T cells, CD8+ cells averaged more expanded clones than CD4+ cells. What antigens the expanded peripheral T cells recognized was never established.

The V gene's germline CDR1 is LNHDA and CDR2 SQIVND (reference sequence). The CDR3 is 15 residues long. Deletions cut 4 bases from V and 0 bases from J, with 10 bases between. Method: immunoSEQ multiplex PCR; TCRdb's copy keeps in-frame clones and lacks some. In the table there are about 39,000 clones, about 81% of which are singletons. A remark on this clone: Its specificity is not known.

The sample in question was CD4+ or CD8+ T cells sorted from blood, obtained in a trial of the OX40 agonist ivuxolimab. The genes are TRBV19 and TRBJ1-5, with TRBD1 as a possible D gene (5 bases). The receptor was derived from an adult with an advanced solid tumor such as melanoma, head and neck, liver or kidney cancer. CDR3 sequence: CASSTGGVSNQPQHF. CDR3 coding DNA: TGTGCCAGTAGTACTGGGGGGGTTAGCAATCAGCCCCAGCATTTT.